This passage covers 19 T cell receptor beta chains from one sample sequenced in a study of T cell responses to AZD1222 COVID-19 vaccine. TCRdb's copy holds only in-frame clones and misses some; the assay was immunoSEQ multiplex PCR. The sample gives 150,000 or so clones, more than 90% of which show up once; approximately 5.4% is in the top ten. The sample consisted of peripheral blood, taken on day 0 of AZD1222 vaccination. The receptors shown here come from an adult in good health.

The rearrangement links TRBV18 to TRBJ1-1; possible D gene TRBD1, 5 bases. The CDR3 length is 15 residues. V was pared by 0 bases and J by 4 bases, with 12 bases between. Germline CDR1 is KGHSH and CDR2 is LQKENI. The CDR3 coding sequence is TGTGCCAGCTCACCACCCGAGGGGCCTGGCACTGAAGCTTTCTTT. It encodes CASSPPEGPGTEAFF.

The V and J genes are TRBV5-1 and TRBJ1-1; tentatively, D is TRBD1 (5 bases). The CDR3 is 14 residues long. Germline CDR1 SGHRS, CDR2 YFSETQ. The ends were cut back, 4 bases at V and 0 bases at J, with 10 bases in the middle. The CDR3 sequence: CASSIGHLNTEAFF. The DNA of the CDR3 is TGCGCCAGCAGCATAGGACACTTGAACACTGAAGCTTTCTTT.

The chain recombines TRBV11-2 with TRBJ2-3; D is ambiguous. The CDR3 runs to 12 residues. Deletions cut 1 base from V and 4 bases from J, with 3 bases between. Germline CDR1 reads SGHAT; CDR2 reads FQNNGV. The CDR3 DNA reads as TGTGCCAGCAGCTTAGGTGCAGATACGCAGTATTTT. Its protein is CASSLGADTQYF.

The chain recombines TRBV2 with TRBJ1-2; 8 bases line up with TRBD1. This CDR3 region has 15 residues. From germline, CDR1 is SNHLY and CDR2 FYNNEI. J was trimmed by 7 bases and V by 0 bases; bases with no gene match: 7. The CDR3 bases are TGTGCCAGCAGTGAAGCGGGGACAGGCGCCGTTGGCTACACCTTC. Translated, it gives CASSEAGTGAVGYTF. The variable domain in full, completed from reference TRBV2 and TRBJ1-2, reads EPEVTQTPSHQVTQMGQEVILRCVPISNHLYFYWYRQILGQKVEFLVSFYNNEISEKSEIFDDQFSVERPDGSNFTLKIRSTKLEDSAMYFCASSEAGTGAVGYTFGSGTRLTVV.

The gene calls are TRBV7-9 and TRBJ2-7, with 9 positions matching TRBD1. The CDR3 is 15 residues long. With 4 bases clipped from V and 4 bases from J, the junction kept 8 bases outside the gene matches. The germline CDR1 and CDR2 sequences are SEHNR and FQNEAQ (reference sequence). Written as DNA, the CDR3 is TGTGCCAGCAGCTCGCCGACAGGGGGTCAATACGAGCAGTACTTC. Translation gives CASSSPTGGQYEQYF.

This clone was seen a single time. The chain employs TRBV6-5 and TRBJ1-5; D is perhaps TRBD1 (5 bases). V was clipped by 6 bases and J by 2 bases, with 14 bases between them. The CDR3 covers 15 residues. Germline V gene lookup returns CDR1 MNHEY and CDR2 SVGAGI. In DNA form, the CDR3 reads TGTGCCAGCAGGAGGGCAGGGTATGGCAATCAGCCCCAGCATTTT. Amino acids: CASRRAGYGNQPQHF.

The J gene is TRBJ2-7, the V gene TRBV27; TRBD2 matches at 9 bases. The germline gives CDR1 MNHEY, CDR2 SMNVEV (reference sequence). The CDR3 covers 20 residues. V was clipped by 0 bases and J by 3 bases; unmatched bases: 18. The CDR3 sequence is CASSLSLPGLAHRPGYEQYF. CDR3 nucleotide sequence: TGTGCCAGCAGTTTATCCTTACCGGGACTAGCCCACCGCCCAGGCTACGAGCAGTACTTC.

This clone has only one observation. The gene calls are TRBV14 and TRBJ1-1, with D unresolved. Germline CDR1 and CDR2: SGHDN and FVKESK. V dropped 3 bases and J dropped 1 base, with 15 bases sitting between them. This CDR3 region has 16 residues. Here the CDR3 reads CASSHPRGPANTEAFF. The CDR3 region has the DNA TGTGCCAGCAGCCATCCACGAGGGCCGGCGAACACTGAAGCTTTCTTT.

This clone was counted a single time. The gene calls are TRBV2 and TRBJ2-7; 9 bases align to TRBD2. CDR1 SNHLY and CDR2 FYNNEI come from the germline V gene. The CDR3 is 14 residues long. The V and J ends lost 7 bases and 0 bases, in that order; junction bases with no gene match: 4. The CDR3, as DNA: TGTGCCAGCACCCGACTAGCGGCCTCCTACGAGCAGTACTTC. Amino acid sequence: CASTRLAASYEQYF.

V usage is TRBV2 and J usage is TRBJ1-3; D unresolved. The CDR3 sequence is 16 residues long. Trimming took off 4 bases at V and 0 bases at J, with 13 bases between the two ends. The germline CDR1 and CDR2 sequences are SNHLY and FYNNEI. In DNA form, the CDR3 reads TGTGCCAGCAGTGTCAGCCCGTCAAGCTCTGGAAACACCATATATTTT. Translating it yields CASSVSPSSSGNTIYF.

The V call is TRBV6-1, the J call TRBJ1-1; D perhaps matches TRBD1 (5 bases). The germline V gene encodes CDR1 MNHNS and CDR2 SASEGT. CDR3 length: 14 amino acids. V lost 3 bases, J lost 1 base, and 9 bases lay in between. CDR3 in DNA: TGTGCCAGCAGTGATGGGGGTGCGAACACTGAAGCTTTCTTT. As protein: CASSDGGANTEAFF.

The gene calls are TRBV6-2 or TRBV6-3 and TRBJ2-7; TRBD1 agrees at 10 bases. The CDR3 has 15 residues. Germline CDR1 reads MNHEY; CDR2 reads SVGEGT. After removal of 8 bases from V and 2 bases from J, the junction contained 9 bases not matched to a gene. CDR3 amino acids: CASGSRGQGTYEQYF. The CDR3 region has the DNA TGTGCCAGCGGTTCGAGGGGACAGGGGACCTACGAGCAGTACTTC.

The CDR3, as DNA: TGTGCCAGCAGTGAAACGTTCACGAATCAGCCCCAGCATTTT. This encodes CASSETFTNQPQHF. The chain couples TRBV6-1 to TRBJ1-5; D not resolved. Germline CDR1 MNHNS, CDR2 SASEGT. The CDR3 length is 14 residues. Trimming took off 2 bases at V and 4 bases at J, with 9 bases between the two ends.

The chain combines TRBV18 with TRBJ1-2, with D unclear. Germline loops: CDR1 KGHSH, CDR2 LQKENI. Trimming removed 3 bases at V and 6 bases at J, with 14 bases between. CDR3 length: 14 residues. The CDR3 nucleotides read TGTGCCAGCTCACCTCTAGAGGCGGGCCATGGCTACACCTTC. This translates into CASSPLEAGHGYTF.

V is TRBV6-5 and J is TRBJ2-7, with 7 bases fitting TRBD1. Germline values: CDR1 MNHEY, CDR2 SVGAGI. This CDR3 contains 14 residues. V dropped 2 bases and J dropped 6; count of bases not matched to a gene: 7. Written as DNA, the CDR3 is TGTGCCAGCAGTTACGCCCAGGGGGTTTTCGAGCAGTACTTC. This encodes CASSYAQGVFEQYF.

The rearrangement uses TRBV29-1 and TRBJ2-4; 10 bases match TRBD1. The CDR3 loop spans 13 amino acids. After removal of 6 bases from V and 5 bases from J, the junction contained 4 bases not matched to a gene. Germline-derived CDR1 and CDR2 are SQVTM and ANQGSEA. CDR3 region: CSVAGTGENIQYF. Here the CDR3 DNA reads TGCAGCGTGGCCGGGACAGGGGAAAACATTCAGTACTTC.

A note on this clone: Its ends do not fully match the called genes, so a read error is possible. The rearrangement uses TRBV9 and TRBJ2-5; the D gene could be TRBD1 or TRBD2 (6 bases each). CDR1 and CDR2 from the germline V gene are SGDLS and YYNGEE. The CDR3 is 15 amino acids. The CDR3 protein is CASSVATGGQGTQYF. CDR3 coding DNA: TGTGCCAGCAGCGTAGCTACCGGGGGACAAGGGACCCAGTACTTC.

The V gene is TRBV5-4, the J gene TRBJ2-5; TRBD1 matches 12 bases. V was pared by 4 bases and J by 5 bases, with 9 bases of the junction left unmatched. CDR1 is SGHNT and CDR2 is YYREEE in the germline V gene (reference sequence). This CDR3 spans 16 amino acids. The CDR3 DNA sequence: TGTGCCAGCAGCGAGCGCCGGGACAGGGGGCGGGAGACCCAGTACTTC. Protein: CASSERRDRGRETQYF.

This chain uses TRBV28 with TRBJ1-5, with TRBD1 matching 7 bases. Germline CDR1 reads MDHEN; CDR2 reads SYDVKM. The CDR3 sequence is 15 residues long. V was pared by 6 bases and J by 7 bases, with 12 bases of the junction left unmatched. The chain's CDR3 is CASSPNKGAKQPQHF. CDR3 coding DNA: TGTGCCAGCAGCCCCAATAAGGGGGCGAAGCAGCCCCAGCATTTT.